Listed here are 21 T cell receptor beta chains from one sample, sequenced in a study of cytomegalovirus exposure and HLA in healthy donors. 13 Jbeta primers and 60 Vbeta primers were used for the PCR. The protocol was immunoSEQ multiplex PCR, while the TCRdb copy is restricted to in-frame clones and leaves out a portion. The table lists approximately 88,000 clones, 60% to 85% of them singletons. Source material: PBMCs. The receptors were sampled from a young man in good health and CMV-seropositive.

The chain recombines TRBV7-3 with TRBJ2-1; TRBD1 is a possible D gene (6 bases). V shed 6 bases and J shed 8 bases, with 14 bases lying between them. The germline gives CDR1 SGHTA, CDR2 FQGTGA. The CDR3 totals 13 residues. CDR3 nucleotide sequence: TGTGCCAGCAGTCCTAATGGGGGCGATGAGCAGTTCTTC. Translated: CASSPNGGDEQFF.

V gene TRBV1 combines with J gene TRBJ2-7; the D call of TRBD2 is as the table states it, not checked on the DNA. TRBV1 is a recognized pseudogene. This CDR3 comprises 19 residues. This CDR3 is CTSSLPGLAGFEGPYEQYF. CDR3 DNA sequence: TGCACCAGCAGCCTCCCGGGACTAGCGGGATTCGAAGGACCCTACGAGCAGTACTTC.

The CDR3 DNA reads TGTGCCAGCAGCCCTGTAGCGGGAGGGTCGTTGGCCGGGGAGCTGTTTTTT. Encoded protein: CASSPVAGGSLAGELFF. V is TRBV5-4 and J is TRBJ2-2, with 11 bases aligning to TRBD2. Germline CDR1 SGHNT, CDR2 YYREEE (reference sequence). Trimming removed 4 bases from V and 6 bases from J; junction bases left unmatched: 11. The CDR3 is made up of 17 amino acids.

The chain is built from TRBV5-1 and TRBJ2-7; 9 positions agree with TRBD2. The CDR3 totals 14 residues. V was pared by 0 bases and J by 3 bases, with 1 base of the junction left unmatched. Germline CDR1 reads SGHRS; CDR2 reads YFSETQ. The CDR3 region is CASSLASGNYEQYF. The CDR3 nucleotides are TGCGCCAGCAGCTTGGCTAGCGGGAACTACGAGCAGTACTTC.

The chain uses TRBV5-6 and TRBJ1-4; D is perhaps TRBD1 (6 bases). The germline V and J ends were trimmed by 4 bases and 5 bases, with 12 bases remaining between them. This CDR3 has 14 amino acids. Germline V CDR1 and CDR2: SGHDT, YYEEEE. The CDR3 DNA follows: TGTGCCAGCAGCCGGGACACCTGGAATGAAAAACTGTTTTTT. Its protein product is CASSRDTWNEKLFF.

The CDR3 loop is CASSEEGTGIEKLFF. For the CDR3, the DNA is TGTGCCAGCAGTGAAGAAGGGACAGGTATCGAAAAACTGTTTTTT. The chain carries TRBV6-1 and TRBJ1-4; 8 bases fit TRBD1. The germline V gene encodes CDR1 MNHNS and CDR2 SASEGT. The CDR3 sequence is 15 residues long. V shed 1 base and J 8 bases; nucleotides not matched to a gene: 6.

The chain links TRBV7-8 to TRBJ1-4; D gene uncertain. The germline CDR1 and CDR2 sequences are SGHVS and FQNEAQ. V was pared by 3 bases and J by 4 bases, with 9 bases between. This CDR3 contains 14 residues. The CDR3 reads CASSFGVFNEKLFF. CDR3 DNA: TGTGCCAGCAGCTTCGGGGTATTTAATGAAAAACTGTTTTTT.

V and J are TRBV29-1 and TRBJ2-3; 10 bases match TRBD2. Germline trimming cut 6 bases from V and 0 bases from J; bases unmatched to any gene: 3. There are 14 residues in the CDR3. CDR1 and CDR2 from the germline V gene are SQVTM and ANQGSEA. The chain's CDR3 is CSVSSGSSTDTQYF. In nucleotides, the CDR3 is TGCAGCGTATCTAGCGGGAGCAGCACAGATACGCAGTATTTT.

A remark on this clone: The identical CDR3 is also encoded by other nucleotide sequences in the sample. This rearrangement joins TRBV29-1 to TRBJ2-7; 13 bases line up with TRBD2. The CDR3 runs 14 residues. CDR1 and CDR2 from the germline V gene are SQVTM and ANQGSEA. The V and J ends lost 4 bases and 6 bases, in that order; junction bases with no gene match: 6. Written as DNA, the CDR3 is TGCAGCGTTGTTGGACTAGCGGGAGTAGCCGAGCAGTACTTC. Protein product: CSVVGLAGVAEQYF.

On this clone itself: Germline and junction disagree at one end, which may indicate a read error. The chain combines TRBV28 with TRBJ2-1, with 11 bases identical to TRBD2. Germline CDR1 reads MDHEN; CDR2 reads SYDVKM. The CDR3 contains 14 residues. In DNA form, the CDR3 reads TGTGCCAGCAGTTTATCGAGGCCTAGCGGGAGGACCATCTTC. Translating gives CASSLSRPSGRTIF.

This rearrangement joins TRBV20-1 to TRBJ1-1, with D tentatively TRBD1 (6 bases). From germline, CDR1 is DFQATT and CDR2 SNEGSKA (reference sequence). The CDR3 sequence is 10 residues long. V was shortened by 6 bases and J by 10 bases, with 12 bases between the two germline ends. In DNA, the CDR3 is TGCAGTGCCCCTAGGGGGTTAGCTTTCTTT. As protein: CSAPRGLAFF.

Only one count was recorded for this clone. The chain links TRBV6-1 to TRBJ2-1, with D possibly matching TRBD2 (5 bases). There are 13 residues in the CDR3. The ends were cut back, 7 bases at V and 10 bases at J, with 17 bases in the middle. Germline CDR1 reads MNHNS; CDR2 reads SASEGT. In nucleotides, the CDR3 is TGTGCCAGCACCAAGGAACTAGGATGGGAGCAGTTCTTC. Translating it yields CASTKELGWEQFF.

This clone was recorded once. This chain uses TRBV6-5 with TRBJ2-5, with D tentatively TRBD1 (5 bases). Per the germline V gene, CDR1 is MNHEY and CDR2 is SVGAGI. This CDR3 comprises 14 residues. V lost 2 bases and J 5 bases, leaving 12 bases between the germline ends. CDR3 protein: CASSYLRAWETQYF. The DNA of the CDR3 is TGTGCCAGCAGTTACCTCAGGGCGTGGGAGACCCAGTACTTC.

The chain joins TRBV6-5 to TRBJ2-7; TRBD2 aligns across 7 bases. The V and J ends lost 0 bases and 2 bases, in that order; junction bases with no gene match: 4. CDR1 and CDR2 from the germline V gene are MNHEY and SVGAGI. The CDR3 runs to 15 residues. CDR3 residues: CASSYSPAGTYEQYF. The CDR3 coding sequence is TGTGCCAGCAGTTACTCCCCAGCGGGGACCTACGAGCAGTACTTC.

J is TRBJ1-1 and V is TRBV6-6, with D perhaps matching TRBD1 (6 bases). The CDR3 has 15 residues. The V end lost 2 bases, the J end lost 4 bases, and 14 bases lay between the germline ends. Looked up from germline, CDR1 is MNHNY and CDR2 is SVGAGI (reference sequence). The CDR3 reads CASSYRVGAVTEAFF. Written as DNA, the CDR3 is TGTGCCAGCAGTTACCGGGTGGGGGCTGTCACTGAAGCTTTCTTT.

A few counts support this clone. The gene calls are TRBV5-1 and TRBJ2-1; D ambiguous. This CDR3 spans 15 amino acids. The ends were cut back, 0 bases at V and 0 bases at J, with 7 bases in the middle. Germline V gives CDR1 SGHRS, CDR2 YFSETQ. Here the CDR3 reads CASSLGLVSYNEQFF. The CDR3 nucleotides read TGCGCCAGCAGCTTGGGGCTAGTCTCCTACAATGAGCAGTTCTTC.

The V and J genes are TRBV10-3 and TRBJ2-7, with a tentative D call TRBD2 (7 bases). This CDR3 region has 14 residues. The germline V gene encodes CDR1 ENHRY and CDR2 SYGVKD. The V end was cut by 4 bases, the J end by 5 bases, with 15 bases between. The CDR3 is CAISAPRGGNEQYF. CDR3 DNA: TGTGCCATCAGTGCGCCCAGGGGAGGGAACGAGCAGTACTTC.

This clone occurred a few times. The chain links TRBV27 to TRBJ1-1; D possibly corresponds to TRBD1 (5 bases). The CDR3 contains 15 residues. Germline CDR1 reads MNHEY; CDR2 reads SMNVEV (reference sequence). Trimming cost V 6 bases and J 6 bases, with 20 bases left between them. In DNA form, the CDR3 reads TGTGCCAGCAGCCCTATAATTCAGGGCTTCGCTGAAGCTTTCTTT. Translating it yields CASSPIIQGFAEAFF.

The CDR3 DNA is TGTGCCAGCAGTTTAGCGGGAAGTAACAATGAGCAGTTCTTC. It yields the protein CASSLAGSNNEQFF. V is TRBV28 and J is TRBJ2-1, with D possibly TRBD2 on 6 matching bases. Trimming took 2 bases from V and 5 from J, leaving 10 bases between them. Germline values: CDR1 MDHEN, CDR2 SYDVKM. The CDR3 runs to 14 residues.

The CDR3, as DNA: TGTGCCAGCAGTGAAGATCGGGGTAGCACAGATACGCAGTATTTT. Translating gives CASSEDRGSTDTQYF. The rearrangement links TRBV2 to TRBJ2-3; D perhaps matches TRBD2 (5 bases). The V end was cut by 1 base, the J end by 0 bases, with 8 bases between. The CDR3 runs 15 residues. Per the germline V gene, CDR1 is SNHLY and CDR2 is FYNNEI.

This clone occurred once. V and J are TRBV9 and TRBJ2-1, with a possible D match to TRBD2 (5 bases). This CDR3 is built from 14 residues. V was trimmed by 3 bases and J by 6 bases, leaving 13 bases between them. Germline CDR1 and CDR2: SGDLS and YYNGEE. The CDR3 protein is CASSAPLGSNEQFF. CDR3 bases: TGTGCCAGCAGCGCTCCACTAGGATCCAATGAGCAGTTCTTC.